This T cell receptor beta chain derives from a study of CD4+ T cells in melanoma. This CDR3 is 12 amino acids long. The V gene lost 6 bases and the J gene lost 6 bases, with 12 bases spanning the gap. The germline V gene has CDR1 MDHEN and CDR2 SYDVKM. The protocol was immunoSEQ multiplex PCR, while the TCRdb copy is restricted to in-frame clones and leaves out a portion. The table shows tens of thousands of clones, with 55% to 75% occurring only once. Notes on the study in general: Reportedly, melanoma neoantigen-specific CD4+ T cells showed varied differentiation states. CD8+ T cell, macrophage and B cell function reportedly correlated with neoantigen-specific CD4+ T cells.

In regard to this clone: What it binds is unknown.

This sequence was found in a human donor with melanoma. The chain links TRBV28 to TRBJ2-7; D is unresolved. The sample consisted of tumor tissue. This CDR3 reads CASSPPASEQYF. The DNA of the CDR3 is TGTGCCAGCAGCCCCCCAGCGTCCGAGCAGTACTTC.